This T cell receptor beta chain was captured by sequencing in a study of CD8 T cells in Susac syndrome. Reverse transcription of 0.5 to 1 ug RNA was performed with random hexamers. The immunoSEQ assay covered 54 Vbeta and 13 Jbeta segments for CDR3. TCRdb called the immunoSEQ multiplex PCR reads again in MiXCR, with one record for every CDR3 protein. The sample has 100,000 to 150,000 distinct CDR3 sequences; roughly 80% are singletons. Germline V gives CDR1 LGHNA, CDR2 YSLEER. Trimming pared 0 bases from V and 5 bases from J, leaving 21 bases between. The CDR3 loop spans 18 amino acids. The authors sequenced TCR beta from blood CD8+ and CD4+ T cells.

The TCR originated in a human donor with multiple sclerosis. V usage is TRBV4-3 and J usage is TRBJ2-3, with D perhaps TRBD2 (5 bases). The material sequenced was CD8+ T cells from PBMCs. The CDR3 DNA reads as TGCGCCAGCAGCCAAGATTTGGAACTCAGAGGGTTGAGAGATACGCAGTATTTT. Residues: CASSQDLELRGLRDTQYF.